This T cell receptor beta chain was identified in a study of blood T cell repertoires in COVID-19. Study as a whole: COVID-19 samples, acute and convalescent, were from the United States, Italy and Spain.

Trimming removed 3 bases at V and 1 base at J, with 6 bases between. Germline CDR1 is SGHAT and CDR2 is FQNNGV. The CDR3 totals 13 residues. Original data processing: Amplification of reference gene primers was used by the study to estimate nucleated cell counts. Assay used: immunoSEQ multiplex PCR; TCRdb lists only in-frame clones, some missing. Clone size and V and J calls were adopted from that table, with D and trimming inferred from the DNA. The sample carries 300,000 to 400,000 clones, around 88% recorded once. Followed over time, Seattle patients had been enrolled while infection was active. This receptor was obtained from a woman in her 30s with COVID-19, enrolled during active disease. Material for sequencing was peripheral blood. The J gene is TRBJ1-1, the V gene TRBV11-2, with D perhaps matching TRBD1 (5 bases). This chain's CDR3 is CASSFGQNTEAFF. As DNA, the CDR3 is TGTGCCAGCAGCTTCGGACAGAACACTGAAGCTTTCTTT.